This entry features one T cell receptor beta chain sequence. The CDR3 runs 13 residues. The V end lost 3 bases, the J end lost 3 bases, and 9 bases lay between the germline ends. Germline V gene lookup returns CDR1 SGHAT and CDR2 FQNNGV. This entry is derived from a study of T-cell reconstitution after alpha-beta-depleted transplantation in children. Construction of the TCRbeta library involved unique molecular identifiers. TCRdb fed the PCR reads into MiXCR, producing one record per CDR3 protein. The repertoire includes about 690,000 distinct CDR3 sequences, 16% of them detected once, and 1.1% sits in the top ten.

The clonotype originates from a human donor who donated a stem cell graft to a child with acute myeloid leukemia. This material consisted of PBMCs from the stem cell graft donor, taken from the stem cell graft. The chain employs TRBV11-2 and TRBJ2-7; TRBD1 might be the D (6 bases). CDR3 region: CASSFGTYYEQYV. The CDR3 DNA reads TGTGCCAGCAGCTTTGGGACATACTACGAGCAGTACGTC.